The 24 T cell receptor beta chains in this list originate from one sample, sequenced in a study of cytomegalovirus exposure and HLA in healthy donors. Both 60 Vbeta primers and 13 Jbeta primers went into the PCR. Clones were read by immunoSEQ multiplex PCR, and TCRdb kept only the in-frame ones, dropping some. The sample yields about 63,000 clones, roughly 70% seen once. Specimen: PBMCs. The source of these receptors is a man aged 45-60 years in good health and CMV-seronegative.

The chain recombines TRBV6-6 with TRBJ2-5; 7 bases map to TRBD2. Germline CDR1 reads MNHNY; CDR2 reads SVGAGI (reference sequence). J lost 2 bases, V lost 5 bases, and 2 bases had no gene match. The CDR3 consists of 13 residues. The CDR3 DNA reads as TGTGCCAGCAGTCGGGGGGATCAAGAGACCCAGTACTTC. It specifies CASSRGDQETQYF.

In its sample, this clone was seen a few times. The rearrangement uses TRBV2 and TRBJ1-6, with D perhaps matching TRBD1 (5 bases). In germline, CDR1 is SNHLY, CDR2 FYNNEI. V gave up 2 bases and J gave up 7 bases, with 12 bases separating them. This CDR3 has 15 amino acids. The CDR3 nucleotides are TGTGCCAGCAGTGAATTCGTGACAGAGAATTCACCCCTCCACTTT. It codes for CASSEFVTENSPLHF. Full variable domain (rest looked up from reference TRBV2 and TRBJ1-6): EPEVTQTPSHQVTQMGQEVILRCVPISNHLYFYWYRQILGQKVEFLVSFYNNEISEKSEIFDDQFSVERPDGSNFTLKIRSTKLEDSAMYFCASSEFVTENSPLHFGNGTRLTVT.

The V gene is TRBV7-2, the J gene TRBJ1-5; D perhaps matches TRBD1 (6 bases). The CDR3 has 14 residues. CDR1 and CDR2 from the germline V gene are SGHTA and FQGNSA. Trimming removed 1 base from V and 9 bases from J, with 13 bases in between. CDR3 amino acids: CASSLDNRDRPQHF. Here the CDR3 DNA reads TGTGCCAGCAGCTTAGATAACAGGGATCGGCCCCAGCATTTT.

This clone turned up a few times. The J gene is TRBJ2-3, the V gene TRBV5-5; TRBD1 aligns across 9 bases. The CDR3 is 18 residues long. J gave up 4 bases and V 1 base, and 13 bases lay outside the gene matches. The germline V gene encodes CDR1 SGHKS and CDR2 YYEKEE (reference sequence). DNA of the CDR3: TGTGCCAGCAGCTTGCGATACCGGGACAGGGTATTAGCAGATACGCAGTATTTT. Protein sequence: CASSLRYRDRVLADTQYF.

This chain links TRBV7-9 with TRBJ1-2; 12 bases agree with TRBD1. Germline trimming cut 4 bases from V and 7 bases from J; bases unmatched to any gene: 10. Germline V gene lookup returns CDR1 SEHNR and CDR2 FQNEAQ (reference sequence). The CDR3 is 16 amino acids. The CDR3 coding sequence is TGTGCCAGCAGCTGGCCCCCGGGACAGGGGGCTTCTGGCTACACCTTC. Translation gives CASSWPPGQGASGYTF.

As DNA, the CDR3 is TGTGCCATCACGCTAGCGGGGGTTAAAGATGAGCAGTTCTTC. Translating gives CAITLAGVKDEQFF. This chain uses TRBV10-3 with TRBJ2-1, with 10 bases aligning to TRBD2. The CDR3 extends over 14 amino acids. Germline V gives CDR1 ENHRY, CDR2 SYGVKD. Germline trimming cut 7 bases from V and 8 bases from J; bases unmatched to any gene: 8.

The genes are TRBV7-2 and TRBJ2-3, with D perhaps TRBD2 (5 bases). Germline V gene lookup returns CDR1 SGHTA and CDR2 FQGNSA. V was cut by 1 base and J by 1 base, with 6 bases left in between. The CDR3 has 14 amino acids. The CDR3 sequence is CASSLVGGTDTQYF. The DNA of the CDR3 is TGTGCCAGCAGCTTAGTCGGGGGCACAGATACGCAGTATTTT. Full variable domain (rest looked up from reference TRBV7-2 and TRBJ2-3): GAGVSQSPSNKVTEKGKDVELRCDPISGHTALYWYRQSLGQGLEFLIYFQGNSAPDKSGLPSDRFSAERTGGSVSTLTIQRTQQEDSAVYLCASSLVGGTDTQYFGPGTRLTVL.

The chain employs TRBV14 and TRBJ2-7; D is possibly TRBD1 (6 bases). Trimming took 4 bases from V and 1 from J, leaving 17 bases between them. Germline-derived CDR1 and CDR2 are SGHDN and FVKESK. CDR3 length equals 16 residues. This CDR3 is CASSPYRAGVSYEQYF. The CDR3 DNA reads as TGTGCCAGCAGCCCTTACAGGGCAGGGGTTTCCTACGAGCAGTACTTC.

CDR3 DNA sequence: TGTGCCAGCAGCTCCCCCCCAGGGGGGGCCAAAAACATTCAGTACTTC. The encoded protein is CASSSPPGGAKNIQYF. The rearrangement links TRBV7-9 to TRBJ2-4, with D maybe TRBD1 (7 bases). The germline V gene has CDR1 SEHNR and CDR2 FQNEAQ (reference sequence). V lost 4 bases, J lost 1 base, and 14 bases lay in between. This CDR3 comprises 16 residues.

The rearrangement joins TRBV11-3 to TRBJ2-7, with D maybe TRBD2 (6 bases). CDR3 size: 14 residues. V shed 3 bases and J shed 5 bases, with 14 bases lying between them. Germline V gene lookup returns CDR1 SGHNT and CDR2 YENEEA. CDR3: CASSFGGVGDEQYF. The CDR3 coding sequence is TGTGCCAGCAGCTTCGGGGGTGTCGGCGACGAGCAGTACTTC. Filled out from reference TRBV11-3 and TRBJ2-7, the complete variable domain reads EAGVVQSPRYKIIEKKQPVAFWCNPISGHNTLYWYLQNLGQGPELLIRYENEEAVDDSQLPKDRFSAERLKGVDSTLKIQPAELGDSAVYLCASSFGGVGDEQYFGPGTRLTVT.

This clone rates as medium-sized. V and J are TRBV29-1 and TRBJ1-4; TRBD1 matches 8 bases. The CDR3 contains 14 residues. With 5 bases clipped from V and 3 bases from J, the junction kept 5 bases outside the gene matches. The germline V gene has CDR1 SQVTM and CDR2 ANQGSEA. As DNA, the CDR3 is TGCAGCGTTAGACAGGGGCAACCTAATGAAAAACTGTTTTTT. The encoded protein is CSVRQGQPNEKLFF. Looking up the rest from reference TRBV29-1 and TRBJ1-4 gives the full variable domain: SAVISQKPSRDICQRGTSLTIQCQVDSQVTMMFWYRQQPGQSLTLIATANQGSEATYESGFVIDKFPISRPNLTFSTLTVSNMSPEDSSIYLCSVRQGQPNEKLFFGSGTQLSVL.

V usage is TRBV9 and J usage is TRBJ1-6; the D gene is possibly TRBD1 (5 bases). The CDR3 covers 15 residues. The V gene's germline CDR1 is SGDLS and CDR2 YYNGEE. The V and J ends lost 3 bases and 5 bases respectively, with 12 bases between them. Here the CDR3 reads CASSAPGRNNSPLHF. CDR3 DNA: TGTGCCAGCAGCGCCCCAGGGAGGAATAATTCACCCCTCCACTTT.

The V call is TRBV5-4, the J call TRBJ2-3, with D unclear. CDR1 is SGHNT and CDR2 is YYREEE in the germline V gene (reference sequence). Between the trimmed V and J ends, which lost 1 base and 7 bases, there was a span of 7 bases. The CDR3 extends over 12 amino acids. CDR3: CASSLWQNTQYF. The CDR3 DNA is TGTGCCAGCAGCTTGTGGCAGAATACGCAGTATTTT.

CDR3 loop: CASSLDGVYGYTF. The CDR3 DNA sequence: TGTGCCAGCAGCTTAGACGGAGTCTATGGCTACACCTTC. The chain recombines TRBV7-2 with TRBJ1-2; D is ambiguous. This CDR3 has 13 residues. V lost 1 base, J lost 4 bases, and 7 bases lay in between. Germline V gene data show CDR1 as SGHTA and CDR2 as FQGNSA.

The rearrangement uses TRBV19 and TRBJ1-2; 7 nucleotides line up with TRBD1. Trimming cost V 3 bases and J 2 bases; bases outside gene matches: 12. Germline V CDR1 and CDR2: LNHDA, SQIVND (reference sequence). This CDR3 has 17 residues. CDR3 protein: CASSIRRNRGGNYGYTF. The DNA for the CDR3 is TGTGCCAGTAGTATCCGTCGAAACAGGGGAGGCAACTATGGCTACACCTTC.

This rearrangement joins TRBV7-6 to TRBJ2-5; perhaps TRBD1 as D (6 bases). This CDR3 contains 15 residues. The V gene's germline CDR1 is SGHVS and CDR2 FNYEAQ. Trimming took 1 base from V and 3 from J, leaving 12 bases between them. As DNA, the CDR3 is TGTGCCAGCAGCTTAGTGGCCTCAGGGGAAGAGACCCAGTACTTC. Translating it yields CASSLVASGEETQYF.

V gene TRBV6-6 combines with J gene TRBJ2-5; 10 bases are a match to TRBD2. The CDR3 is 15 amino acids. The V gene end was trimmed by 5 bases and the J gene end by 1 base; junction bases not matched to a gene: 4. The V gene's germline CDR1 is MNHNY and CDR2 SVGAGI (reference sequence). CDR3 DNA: TGTGCCAGCAGTGTAGCGGGGGGCTCCCAAGAGACCCAGTACTTC. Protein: CASSVAGGSQETQYF.

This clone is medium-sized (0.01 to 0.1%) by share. This CDR3 is CASSPVGGEEQYF. The CDR3 DNA follows: TGTGCCAGCAGCCCGGTTGGAGGGGAAGAGCAGTACTTC. The chain carries TRBV5-6 and TRBJ2-7, with D perhaps matching TRBD2 (6 bases). This CDR3 has 13 residues. CDR1 is SGHDT, CDR2 YYEEEE, per germline. Trimming cost V 4 bases and J 7 bases, with 15 bases left between them.

The CDR3 DNA sequence: TGTGCCAGCAGCTTTCAAAGGGGTTGGATCACTGAAGCTTTCTTT. It encodes CASSFQRGWITEAFF. This chain connects TRBV7-9 to TRBJ1-1, with D tentatively TRBD1 (5 bases). The CDR3 runs to 15 residues. Trimming removed 3 bases from V and 4 bases from J, with 15 bases in between. CDR1 is SEHNR, CDR2 FQNEAQ, per germline (reference sequence).

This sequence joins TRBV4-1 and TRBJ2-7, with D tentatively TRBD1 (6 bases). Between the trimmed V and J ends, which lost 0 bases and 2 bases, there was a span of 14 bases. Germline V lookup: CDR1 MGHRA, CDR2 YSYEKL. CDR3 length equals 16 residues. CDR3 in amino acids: CASSQDRGGSTYEQYF. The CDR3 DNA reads TGCGCCAGCAGCCAAGATCGAGGGGGTTCGACCTACGAGCAGTACTTC.

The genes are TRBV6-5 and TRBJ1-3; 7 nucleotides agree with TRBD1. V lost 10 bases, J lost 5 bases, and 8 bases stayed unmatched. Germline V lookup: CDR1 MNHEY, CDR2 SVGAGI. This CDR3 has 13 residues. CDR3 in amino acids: CATPQGRRNTIYF. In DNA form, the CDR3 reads TGTGCCACCCCACAGGGGCGTAGAAACACCATATATTTT.

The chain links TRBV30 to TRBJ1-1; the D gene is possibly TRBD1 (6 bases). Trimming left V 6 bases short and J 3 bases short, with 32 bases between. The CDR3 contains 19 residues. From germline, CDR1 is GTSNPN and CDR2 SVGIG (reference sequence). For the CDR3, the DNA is TGTGCCTGCGCAGTATACAAAACTACATCACAGGGTTTGGACACTGAAGCTTTCTTT. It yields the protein CACAVYKTTSQGLDTEAFF.

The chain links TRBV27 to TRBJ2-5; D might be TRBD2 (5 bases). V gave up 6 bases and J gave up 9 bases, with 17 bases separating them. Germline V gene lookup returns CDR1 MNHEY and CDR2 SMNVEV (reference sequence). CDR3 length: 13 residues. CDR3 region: CASRYRGAAAQYF. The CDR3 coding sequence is TGTGCCAGCAGGTATCGGGGAGCCGCGGCCCAGTACTTC.

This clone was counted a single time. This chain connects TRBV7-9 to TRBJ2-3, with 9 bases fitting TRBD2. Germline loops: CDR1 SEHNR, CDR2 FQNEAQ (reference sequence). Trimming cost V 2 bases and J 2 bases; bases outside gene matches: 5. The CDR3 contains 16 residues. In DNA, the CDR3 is TGTGCCAGCAGCTTACTAGCGGGGCGGGACACAGATACGCAGTATTTT. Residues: CASSLLAGRDTDTQYF.